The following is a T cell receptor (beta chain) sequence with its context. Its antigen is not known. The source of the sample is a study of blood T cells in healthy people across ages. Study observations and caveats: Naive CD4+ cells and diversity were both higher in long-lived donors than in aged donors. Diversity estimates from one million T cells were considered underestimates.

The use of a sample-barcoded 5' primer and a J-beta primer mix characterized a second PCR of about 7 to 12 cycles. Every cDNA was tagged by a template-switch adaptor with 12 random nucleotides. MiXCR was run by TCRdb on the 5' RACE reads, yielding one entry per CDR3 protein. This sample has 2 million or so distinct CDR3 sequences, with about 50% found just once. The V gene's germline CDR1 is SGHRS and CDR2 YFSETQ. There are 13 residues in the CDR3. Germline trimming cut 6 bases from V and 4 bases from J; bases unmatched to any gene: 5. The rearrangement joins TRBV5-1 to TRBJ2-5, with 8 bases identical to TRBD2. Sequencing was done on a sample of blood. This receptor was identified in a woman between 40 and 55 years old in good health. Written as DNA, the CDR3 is TGCGCCAGCACCCACGGACTAGCAGAGACCCAGTACTTC. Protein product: CASTHGLAETQYF.